The 15 T cell receptor beta chains listed next were all sequenced from one sample in a study of metastatic and nonmetastatic thyroid tumors. There were no patients who had received any treatment before thyroid surgery. TCRdb redid the clone calls on the PCR reads using MiXCR. The repertoire holds some 30,000 clones, with around 4% as singletons. Sequenced sample: blood. The receptors were sampled from a female donor with papillary thyroid cancer or a benign thyroid nodule (not recorded which). Some clones in this sample may be carry-over from other donors' samples.

This clone showed up many times. The chain carries TRBV27 and TRBJ2-1; D remains ambiguous. Trimming removed 2 bases at V and 7 bases at J, with 9 bases between. This CDR3 spans 13 amino acids. The germline V gene encodes CDR1 MNHEY and CDR2 SMNVEV (reference sequence). CDR3 nucleotides: TGTGCCAGCAGTTTAAGCCGAAGAAATGAGCAGTTCTTC. Protein: CASSLSRRNEQFF.

With regard to this clone: Compared with germline, one end of the junction differs, possibly owing to a read error. Distinct nucleotide sequences in the sample also encode this CDR3. DNA for the CDR3: TGTGCCAGTAGTATAGAGAGATTCTCTGGGGCCAACGTCATGACTTTC. Translating it yields CASSIERFSGANVMTF. This rearrangement joins TRBV19 to TRBJ2-6, with D tentatively TRBD1 (5 bases). CDR1 and CDR2 from the germline V gene are LNHDA and SQIVND (reference sequence). There are 16 residues in the CDR3.

Only a few counts were recorded for this clone. A much larger clone differs by one base, so this may be a read error. The chain combines TRBV20-1 with TRBJ2-5; tentatively, D is TRBD1 or TRBD2 (5 bases each). V lost 3 bases, J lost 4 bases, and 12 bases lay in between. The CDR3 runs to 13 residues. CDR1 and CDR2 from the germline V gene are DFQATT and SNEGSKA (reference sequence). The CDR3 DNA reads TGCAGTGCTAGCGGGGCGAGGGCAGAGACCCAGTACTTC. Translated: CSASGARAETQYF.

Ten or more counts support this clone. The chain is built from TRBV3-1 and TRBJ1-1, with no clear D. CDR1 LGHDT and CDR2 YNNKEL come from the germline V gene (reference sequence). This CDR3 has 14 amino acids. Trimming cost V 0 bases and J 1 base, with 6 bases left between them. The CDR3 sequence: CASSQDWANTEAFF. The CDR3 DNA sequence: TGTGCCAGCAGCCAAGATTGGGCGAACACTGAAGCTTTCTTT.

This clone was counted many times. This chain connects TRBV7-9 to TRBJ2-2; TRBD2 aligns across 11 bases. CDR3 size: 16 residues. V gave up 2 bases and J gave up 4 bases; unmatched junction bases: 3. CDR1 SEHNR and CDR2 FQNEAQ come from the germline V gene (reference sequence). The CDR3 DNA reads TGTGCCAGCAGCTTAACTAGCGGGAGACCCACCGGGGAGCTGTTTTTT. It yields the protein CASSLTSGRPTGELFF.

This clone was picked up many times. CDR3 nucleotides: TGTGCCAGCAGCCAAAACACCCCCTATGGCTACACCTTC. Translating gives CASSQNTPYGYTF. The V and J genes are TRBV3-1 and TRBJ1-2; the D is unclear. Between the trimmed V and J ends, which lost 2 bases and 4 bases, there was a span of 8 bases. Germline V gene sequence: CDR1 LGHDT, CDR2 YNNKEL (reference sequence). The CDR3 runs 13 residues.

This clone was recorded at least ten times. This chain uses TRBV28 with TRBJ2-3; D possibly matches TRBD1 or TRBD2 (5 bases each). Trimming pared 2 bases from V and 0 bases from J, leaving 9 bases between. Germline assignment: CDR1 MDHEN and CDR2 SYDVKM. The CDR3 extends over 15 amino acids. DNA of the CDR3: TGTGCCAGCAGTTTAGGGGGAACTAGCACAGATACGCAGTATTTT. Translating it yields CASSLGGTSTDTQYF.

This clone was seen more than once but under ten times. The V call is TRBV28, the J call TRBJ1-2; D is perhaps TRBD1 (6 bases). V lost 6 bases, J lost 8 bases, and 16 bases lay in between. Germline CDR1 reads MDHEN; CDR2 reads SYDVKM. There are 13 residues in the CDR3. The CDR3 DNA follows: TGTGCCAGCAGGGGGGGGGGGGCTATAGGCTACACCTTC. It specifies CASRGGGAIGYTF.

As for this clone: A clone one base away is much larger, so this may be a read error. The chain links TRBV7-2 to TRBJ2-3; D unresolved. Deletions cut 5 bases from V and 5 bases from J, with 17 bases between. The CDR3 totals 15 residues. Germline CDR1 is SGHTA and CDR2 is FQGNSA. The CDR3 loop is CASSHWASAGDTQYF. Written as DNA, the CDR3 is TGTGCCAGCAGCCACTGGGCGAGCGCAGGAGATACGCAGTATTTT.

This clone came up many times. The rearrangement links TRBV20-1 to TRBJ2-7; 7 nucleotides agree with TRBD1. Germline V gene lookup returns CDR1 DFQATT and CDR2 SNEGSKA (reference sequence). The CDR3 loop spans 15 amino acids. The V gene end was trimmed by 4 bases and the J gene end by 6 bases; junction bases not matched to a gene: 15. The CDR3: CSATPGATGISEQYF. Here the CDR3 DNA reads TGCAGTGCTACCCCCGGAGCGACAGGGATCTCCGAGCAGTACTTC.

About this clone: Being one base from a much bigger clone, this may be a read error. The V and J genes are TRBV5-6 and TRBJ2-2, with D possibly being TRBD1 or TRBD2 (5 bases each). The CDR3 extends over 14 amino acids. CDR1 is SGHDT and CDR2 is YYEEEE in the germline V gene. Trimming took 5 bases from V and 6 from J, leaving 14 bases between them. The CDR3 loop reads CASRTWGSSGELFF. The CDR3 DNA is TGTGCCAGCAGGACATGGGGGTCATCCGGGGAGCTGTTTTTT.

This clone showed up just a few times. The chain combines TRBV6-1 with TRBJ2-7; 7 bases agree with TRBD1. The germline V gene has CDR1 MNHNS and CDR2 SASEGT. The CDR3 consists of 16 residues. V shed 5 bases and J 2 bases; nucleotides not matched to a gene: 12. In DNA form, the CDR3 reads TGTGCCAGCAGTTATTGGACCGGGACAGATCCCTACGAGCAGTACTTC. Its translation is CASSYWTGTDPYEQYF.

This clone has ten or more counts. The V and J genes are TRBV20-1 and TRBJ1-5; D gene uncertain. Germline loops: CDR1 DFQATT, CDR2 SNEGSKA (reference sequence). Trimming cost V 6 bases and J 7 bases, with 19 bases left between them. This CDR3 contains 14 residues. This chain's CDR3 is CSALSDVSGQPQHF. The DNA of the CDR3 is TGCAGTGCCCTATCGGACGTGAGTGGGCAGCCCCAGCATTTT.

This clone was observed at least ten times. This chain uses TRBV11-2 with TRBJ2-1, with 12 bases lining up with TRBD2. The CDR3 is 17 residues long. V lost 1 base, J lost 8 bases, and 9 bases stayed unmatched. Looked up from germline, CDR1 is SGHAT and CDR2 is FQNNGV. CDR3 sequence reads: CASSLVASGRAIYEQFF. The CDR3 coding sequence is TGTGCCAGCAGCTTAGTGGCTAGCGGGAGGGCCATATATGAGCAGTTCTTC.

This clone has ten or more counts. The chain links TRBV20-1 to TRBJ2-3; D is unclear. The CDR3 has 13 amino acids. Per germline, CDR1 DFQATT and CDR2 SNEGSKA (reference sequence). V lost 3 bases and J 3 bases, leaving 10 bases between the germline ends. CDR3 sequence reads: CSASPQSTDTQYF. In DNA form, the CDR3 reads TGCAGTGCTAGCCCCCAAAGTACAGATACGCAGTATTTT.